Listed below are T cell receptor beta chains from one sample, sequenced in a study of T cell responses to AZD1222 COVID-19 vaccine. Only in-frame clones appear in the TCRdb table, and some are missing; sequencing was by immunoSEQ multiplex PCR. The table lists some 82,000 clones, 75% to 90% of them singletons, with approximately 5.7% in the top ten. The sample here was peripheral blood, taken on day 0 of AZD1222 vaccination. All receptors derive from an adult in good health. Both conserved end residues are part of each CDR3. D genes are given only for firm matches. Clone size appears in some rows only: once, few, many, or a class for an expanded clone.

>NA|TRBJ1-1|TRBV19|NA
TGTGCCAGTAGTTCCGAACCGGGACAAGGGGGCACTGAAGCTTTCTTT
CASSSEPGQGGTEAFF
>NA|TRBJ1-1|TRBV6-5|NA
TGTGCCAGCAGTCTCGATACAGGGTTGAACACTGAAGCTTTCTTT
CASSLDTGLNTEAFF
>NA|TRBJ1-4|TRBV13|NA
TGTGCCAGCAGCCCAGTGGATAATGAAAAACTGTTTTTT
CASSPVDNEKLFF
>NA|TRBJ2-3|TRBV5-4|few
TGTGCCAGCAGCTTGTACGGTCTAGGAAGCACAGATACGCAGTATTTT
CASSLYGLGSTDTQYF
>NA|TRBJ1-1|TRBV6-5|NA
TGTGCCAGCACCACCGGTGGTAGGGCCACTGAAGCTTTCTTT
CASTTGGRATEAFF
>NA|TRBJ1-5|TRBV15|NA
TGTGCCACCAGCAGAGATAGGCAGGAGGCCCAGCCCCAGCATTTT
CATSRDRQEAQPQHF
>NA|TRBJ1-3|TRBV7-3|NA
TGTGCCAGCAGCTTATACGGGGGGCTAGGCGGAAACACCATATATTTT
CASSLYGGLGGNTIYF
>NA|TRBJ1-4|TRBV27|NA
TGTGCCAGCAGTTTATCGTGGGGGGCCAACTGGGATGAACTGTTTTTT
CASSLSWGANWDELFF
>NA|TRBJ2-1|TRBV5-6|NA
TGTGCCAGCAGCTTGCTTGATAGGGCAGGTTATGAGCAGTTCTTC
CASSLLDRAGYEQFF
>NA|TRBJ1-2|TRBV6-6|NA
TGTGCCAGCAGTCGAACGACGGGCAGTTTGAACTATGGCTACACCTTC
CASSRTTGSLNYGYTF
>NA|TRBJ1-1|TRBV27|NA
TGTGCCAGCAGGGTGGGGGACTCCCTAAGTGGGACTGAAGCTTTCTTT
CASRVGDSLSGTEAFF
>NA|TRBJ1-3|TRBV19|NA
TGTGCCAGCAACTGGGACACACTTTCTGGAAACACCATATATTTT
CASNWDTLSGNTIYF
>NA|TRBJ2-6|TRBV18|NA
TGTGCCAGCTCACCACGGGAACAGGCGGACGTCCTGACTTTC
CASSPREQADVLTF
>NA|TRBJ1-4|TRBV7-6|NA
TGTGCCAGCAGCACCTGGCTGGGACAAAGCGAAAAACTGTTTTTT
CASSTWLGQSEKLFF
>NA|TRBJ2-3|TRBV5-5|once
TGTGCCAGCAGCTCCCCGGTGGACAGACGCACAGATACGCAGTATTTT
CASSSPVDRRTDTQYF